What follows are 2 T cell receptor beta chains derived from one specimen sequenced in a study of T-cell reconstitution after alpha-beta-depleted transplantation in children. As it was prepared, the TCRbeta library received unique molecular identifiers. TCRdb reprocessed the PCR reads with MiXCR, giving one entry per CDR3 protein. Of about 600,000 distinct CDR3 sequences detected, about 21% appear once; the ten largest clones hold 14%. The starting material was PBMCs, mostly from graft donor cells, obtained 360 days after TCRalphabeta/CD19-depleted stem cell transplant. The source is a boy under two years old who had a stem cell transplant for acute myeloid leukemia, so the T cells may come from the graft donor.

This clonotype has a count of ten or more. CDR3 nucleotide sequence: TGTGCCAGCAGCTTGCGGCTGCTCCATGGCTACACCTTC. Residues: CASSLRLLHGYTF. The V gene is TRBV5-5, the J gene TRBJ1-2; D unclear. Deletions cut 1 base from V and 6 bases from J, with 10 bases between. Per the germline V gene, CDR1 is SGHKS and CDR2 is YYEKEE (reference sequence). There are 13 residues in the CDR3.

This clonotype turned up a few times. The J gene is TRBJ2-3, the V gene TRBV20-1, with D possibly being TRBD2 (6 bases). This CDR3 contains 13 residues. Germline values: CDR1 DFQATT, CDR2 SNEGSKA (reference sequence). The V end was cut by 8 bases, the J end by 2 bases, with 14 bases between. CDR3 loop: CSIPEGHTDTQYF. The CDR3 DNA reads as TGCAGTATACCGGAGGGGCACACAGATACGCAGTATTTT.